This note documents a single T cell receptor beta chain sequence. In its sample, this clone was seen once. It lacks a known antigen. Per-base qualities were not stored, and no clone one base away is much larger. A second Seattle source provided samples from volunteer blood donors who had recovered from COVID-19. The collaborating institutions used their own protocols to collect whole blood in K2EDTA tubes. For TCRbeta analysis, collaborator samples were shipped as frozen whole blood, as isolated PBMCs, or as DNA extracted from either sample type. TCRbeta CDR3 regions were amplified from genomic DNA by means of the immunoSEQ Assay, a bias-controlled multiplex PCR. On the authors' methods: The number of nucleated cells in each sample was estimated by amplification of reference gene primers within the assay. Sequence reads were collapsed and filtered to measure the absolute abundance of every unique TCRbeta CDR3 rearrangement. For each sample, productive Simpson clonality was calculated as the square root of Simpson's diversity index across productive rearrangements. The table was pulled from immuneACCESS by TCRdb, which kept in-frame rearrangements only. Such tables lose some clones; where checked, under half of the loss comes from unresolved V genes, and the rest has no known cause. That table supplies the V and J calls and clone size; D and trimming were determined from the DNA. For this sample the table gives 190,000 or so clones, of which approximately 87% were detected only once. The leading ten clones occupy roughly 0.85% of the sample.

The data stem from a study of blood T cell repertoires in COVID-19 (dated by TCRdb to about 2020). In the study overall: Samples from collaborators originated in the United States, Italy and Spain and spanned both the acute and convalescent phases of COVID-19. The samples were drawn from the first 160 participants of the ongoing ImmuneRACE study and from 950 to 1,500 subjects provided by 6 global collaborators. The dataset comprised deeply sampled blood TCRbeta repertoires from subjects exposed to, actively infected with, or recovered from COVID-19. The prospective study material was composed of cDNA or gDNA derived from T cells, B-cell-depleted T cells, or PBMCs. Where HLA class I and class II types were available, the types were taken from metadata supplied by the sample provider, not from assay-based typing. A freely available public database, intended as a resource for researchers studying the immune response to SARS-CoV-2, is where the repertoires were released. A de-identified subject ID, COVID-19 status, age in years and sex were almost always included in the sample metadata. The paper's findings and limits, for the study overall: Clinical and demographic metadata were provided uncurated, with the amount varying by source and participant.

The junction shows trimming of 0 bases on V and 8 bases on J, and the gene matches do not reach 10 bases of it. Sequences LGHNT (CDR1) and FRNRAP (CDR2) are obtained from the germline V gene. From cysteine to phenylalanine, the CDR3 is 18 amino acids long. Just the 54-base CDR3 DNA is kept, in frame starting at base 1. The material sequenced was peripheral blood. The chain links TRBV12-5 with TRBJ2-1; 13 of the junction bases match TRBD2. This sequence originates from a woman in her late teens or twenties who had recovered from COVID-19. The CDR3 has the sequence CASGLVLGGTSGTDEQFF. The sequenced DNA: TGTGCTAGTGGTTTGGTACTCGGAGGGACTAGCGGGACGGATGAGCAGTTCTTC. This CDR3, with the reference TRBV12-5 and TRBJ2-1 proteins standing in past its ends, gives the full variable domain DARVTQTPRHKVTEMGQEVTMRCQPILGHNTVFWYRQTMMQGLELLAYFRNRAPLDDSGMPKDRFSAEMPDATLATLKIQPSEPRDSAVYFCASGLVLGGTSGTDEQFFGPGTRLTVL.